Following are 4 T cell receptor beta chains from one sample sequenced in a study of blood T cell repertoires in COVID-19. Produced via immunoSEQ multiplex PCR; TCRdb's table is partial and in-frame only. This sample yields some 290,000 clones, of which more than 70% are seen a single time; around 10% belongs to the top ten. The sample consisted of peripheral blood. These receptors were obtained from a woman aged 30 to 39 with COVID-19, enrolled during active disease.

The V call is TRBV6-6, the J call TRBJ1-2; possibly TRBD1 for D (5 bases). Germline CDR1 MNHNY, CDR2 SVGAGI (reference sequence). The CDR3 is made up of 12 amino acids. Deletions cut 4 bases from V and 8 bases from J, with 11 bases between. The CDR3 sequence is CASSSPQGGYTF. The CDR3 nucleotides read TGTGCCAGCAGTTCCCCCCAGGGCGGCTACACCTTC.

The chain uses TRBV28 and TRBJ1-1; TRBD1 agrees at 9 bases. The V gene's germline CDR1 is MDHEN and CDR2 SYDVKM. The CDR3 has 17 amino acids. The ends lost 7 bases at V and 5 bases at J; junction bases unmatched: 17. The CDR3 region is CASTPSGPGQGRTEAFF. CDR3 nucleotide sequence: TGTGCCAGCACCCCAAGTGGTCCGGGACAGGGAAGGACTGAAGCTTTCTTT.

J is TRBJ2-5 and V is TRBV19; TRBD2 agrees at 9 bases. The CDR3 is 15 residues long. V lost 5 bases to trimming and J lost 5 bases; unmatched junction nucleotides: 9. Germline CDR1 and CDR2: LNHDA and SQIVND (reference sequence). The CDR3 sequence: CASSVGGLAGETQYF. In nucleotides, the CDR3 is TGTGCCAGTAGTGTCGGGGGACTAGCTGGGGAGACCCAGTACTTC.

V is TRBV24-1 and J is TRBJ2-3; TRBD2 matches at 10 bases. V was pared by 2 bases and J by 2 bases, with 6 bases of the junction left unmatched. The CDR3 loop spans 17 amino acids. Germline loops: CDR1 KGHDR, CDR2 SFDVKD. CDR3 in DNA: TGTGCCACCAGTGATTACAGCGGGAGGGGCGACACAGATACGCAGTATTTT. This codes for CATSDYSGRGDTDTQYF.